Below, 32 T cell receptor beta chains from the same sample are listed, as sequenced in a study of vaccination and CD4 T cells after COVID-19. TCRdb called the PCR reads again in MiXCR, with one record for every CDR3 protein. The table lists more than 35,000 distinct CDR3 sequences, 36% of them singletons. Indicated time point: late sampling 161 to 241 days after vaccination in a few convalescent patients. The starting material was CD4+ T cells from blood, obtained about 7 months after SARS-CoV-2 vaccination. These receptors originate from a human donor who had recovered from COVID-19.

This sequence joins TRBV4-3 and TRBJ2-5; TRBD2 is a possible D gene (5 bases). The V end was cut by 1 base, the J end by 5 bases, with 11 bases between. CDR1 LGHNA and CDR2 YSLEER come from the germline V gene. The CDR3 totals 14 residues. The CDR3 sequence: CASSQGTSTETQYF. Written as DNA, the CDR3 is TGCGCCAGCAGCCAAGGAACTAGTACCGAGACCCAGTACTTC.

The rearrangement links TRBV27 to TRBJ2-3; D not resolved. The germline gives CDR1 MNHEY, CDR2 SMNVEV (reference sequence). V was trimmed by 6 bases and J by 6 bases, leaving 7 bases between them. The CDR3 loop spans 11 amino acids. CDR3 nucleotide sequence: TGTGCCAGCAGCGACGTGGATACGCAGTATTTT. It encodes CASSDVDTQYF.

This clonotype was found a few times. V is TRBV20-1 and J is TRBJ1-5; D may be TRBD1 (6 bases). Trimming pared 3 bases from V and 1 base from J, leaving 13 bases between. The CDR3 contains 15 residues. Germline V gene data show CDR1 as DFQATT and CDR2 as SNEGSKA (reference sequence). CDR3 coding DNA: TGCAGTGCTAGTTCTGGGGGCAGGAGCAATCAGCCCCAGCATTTT. Encoded protein: CSASSGGRSNQPQHF.

The chain's CDR3 is CASSPLQGTTEAFF. CDR3 nucleotide sequence: TGTGCCAGCAGCCCACTACAGGGTACCACTGAAGCTTTCTTT. The V and J genes are TRBV28 and TRBJ1-1; D perhaps matches TRBD1 (6 bases). The CDR3 covers 14 residues. Looked up from germline, CDR1 is MDHEN and CDR2 is SYDVKM. The V gene lost 6 bases and the J gene lost 4 bases, with 15 bases spanning the gap.

Only a few counts were recorded for this clonotype. CDR3 sequence reads: CSATRVDWTSGANVLTF. In DNA, the CDR3 is TGCAGTGCTACGCGGGTCGATTGGACCTCTGGGGCCAACGTCCTGACTTTC. This rearrangement joins TRBV20-1 to TRBJ2-6, with a possible D match to TRBD2 (5 bases). CDR1 is DFQATT and CDR2 is SNEGSKA in the germline V gene (reference sequence). Between the trimmed V and J ends, which lost 4 bases and 0 bases, there was a span of 16 bases. The CDR3 totals 17 residues.

The chain combines TRBV5-1 with TRBJ1-2; the D is unclear. The CDR3 has 13 amino acids. Trimming took 0 bases from V and 3 from J, leaving 6 bases between them. The germline V gene has CDR1 SGHRS and CDR2 YFSETQ. As DNA, the CDR3 is TGCGCCAGCAGCTTGGGGCTCCACTATGGCTACACCTTC. It specifies CASSLGLHYGYTF.

The chain carries TRBV7-9 and TRBJ1-1, with 9 bases matching TRBD1. Germline V gene lookup returns CDR1 SEHNR and CDR2 FQNEAQ (reference sequence). Trimming at V came to 4 bases and at J to 9 bases, leaving 12 bases not matched to a gene. The CDR3 runs to 15 residues. The CDR3 DNA sequence: TGTGCCAGCAGCTCCTTGGACAGGGGAGATCTGAAAGCTTTCTTT. This encodes CASSSLDRGDLKAFF.

The sample holds a few counts of this clonotype. V is TRBV6-2 or TRBV6-3 and J is TRBJ1-5; 8 nucleotides agree with TRBD1. Germline assignment: CDR1 MNHEY and CDR2 SVGEGT. Losses at the gene ends were 5 bases for V and 0 bases for J; bases not matched to a gene: 3. The CDR3 totals 15 residues. The CDR3 loop reads CASSRGQDSNQPQHF. The DNA for the CDR3 is TGTGCCAGCAGTAGGGGACAGGATAGCAATCAGCCCCAGCATTTT.

The J gene is TRBJ2-1, the V gene TRBV27; 11 bases align to TRBD2. The germline V gene encodes CDR1 MNHEY and CDR2 SMNVEV (reference sequence). The CDR3 length is 15 residues. V shed 5 bases, J shed 6 bases, and the junction held 6 bases outside the gene matches. CDR3 DNA sequence: TGTGCCAGCAGTCCCCGACTAGCGGGACCCAATGAGCAGTTCTTC. Translation gives CASSPRLAGPNEQFF.

This sequence joins TRBV18 and TRBJ1-2; TRBD1 is a possible D gene (5 bases). CDR3 length equals 16 residues. The V and J ends lost 0 bases and 3 bases respectively, with 14 bases between them. CDR1 and CDR2 from the germline V gene are KGHSH and LQKENI. The chain's CDR3 is CASSPPSQGRDYGYTF. As DNA, the CDR3 is TGTGCCAGCTCACCACCGTCGCAGGGTAGGGACTATGGCTACACCTTC.

This clonotype was seen more than once but under ten times. The V and J genes are TRBV23-1 and TRBJ1-1; D is ambiguous. TRBV23-1 is labeled an ORF, and its function is uncertain. V was shortened by 4 bases and J by 11 bases, with 11 bases between the two germline ends. The CDR3 contains 11 residues. CDR3 protein: CASSPGVRAFF. In nucleotides, the CDR3 is TGCGCCAGCAGTCCCGGGGTTAGGGCTTTCTTT.

The table lists this clonotype with a few counts. The chain uses TRBV4-1 and TRBJ1-6; a possible D gene is TRBD1 (5 bases). V gave up 1 base and J gave up 0 bases, with 13 bases separating them. This CDR3 region has 18 residues. Germline V lookup: CDR1 MGHRA, CDR2 YSYEKL. CDR3 region: CASSQVSGGSSYNSPLHF. DNA for the CDR3: TGCGCCAGCAGCCAAGTTTCTGGGGGAAGCTCCTATAATTCACCCCTCCACTTT.

The chain has TRBV20-1 and TRBJ2-7, with unresolved D. The germline gives CDR1 DFQATT, CDR2 SNEGSKA (reference sequence). This CDR3 is built from 13 residues. V lost 1 base to trimming and J lost 2 bases, with 9 bases between them. The CDR3 sequence is CSARGAGAYEQYF. CDR3 nucleotides: TGCAGTGCTAGAGGAGCTGGGGCCTACGAGCAGTACTTC.

Relative to its sample, this clonotype is medium-sized. The CDR3 reads CASSPETGGSYEQYF. The CDR3 DNA reads as TGTGCCAGCAGCCCCGAGACGGGAGGGAGTTACGAGCAGTACTTC. This sequence joins TRBV6-1 and TRBJ2-7; TRBD2 agrees at 8 bases. CDR1 MNHNS and CDR2 SASEGT come from the germline V gene. V shed 6 bases, J shed 4 bases, and the junction held 11 bases outside the gene matches. The CDR3 runs to 15 residues.

This clonotype was seen only a few times. The V call is TRBV20-1, the J call TRBJ1-2; D is unresolved. The CDR3 extends over 13 amino acids. V was clipped by 2 bases and J by 3 bases, with 10 bases between them. In germline, CDR1 is DFQATT, CDR2 SNEGSKA (reference sequence). The CDR3 here is CSARRAGDYGYTF. The CDR3 region has the DNA TGCAGTGCTAGAAGAGCCGGCGACTATGGCTACACCTTC.

The chain has TRBV15 and TRBJ1-4, with a tentative D call TRBD1 (6 bases). V was trimmed by 7 bases and J by 4 bases, leaving 13 bases between them. Germline loops: CDR1 LNHNV, CDR2 YYDKDF (reference sequence). This CDR3 is built from 14 residues. CDR3 DNA: TGTGCCACCACACGGACAGACAATAATGAAAAACTGTTTTTT. It is translated as CATTRTDNNEKLFF.

The V and J genes are TRBV6-6 and TRBJ2-4; possibly TRBD1 for D (6 bases). V lost 5 bases, J lost 7 bases, and 15 bases lay in between. This CDR3 region has 14 residues. Germline V CDR1 and CDR2: MNHNY, SVGAGI (reference sequence). This CDR3 reads CASSDRTERNIQYF. As DNA, the CDR3 is TGTGCCAGCAGTGACCGGACAGAAAGGAACATTCAGTACTTC.

This clonotype has just a few counts. This chain links TRBV20-1 with TRBJ1-3; D may be TRBD1 (6 bases). The CDR3 runs to 15 residues. Trimming stripped 0 bases from V and 8 bases from J, with 17 bases between. Germline-derived CDR1 and CDR2 are DFQATT and SNEGSKA (reference sequence). CDR3 loop: CSARDPSQGRHTIYF. In DNA, the CDR3 is TGCAGTGCTAGAGATCCCTCACAGGGTAGACACACCATATATTTT.

The gene calls are TRBV20-1 and TRBJ2-5; 7 bases are shared with TRBD2. Germline V gene sequence: CDR1 DFQATT, CDR2 SNEGSKA (reference sequence). The V segment lost 1 base and the J segment 2 bases; nucleotides outside the gene matches: 7. The CDR3 contains 15 residues. For the CDR3, the DNA is TGCAGTGCTAGAGGGTGGGCGGGAGTGCAAGAGACCCAGTACTTC. Its translation: CSARGWAGVQETQYF.

V is TRBV5-6 and J is TRBJ1-6, with 7 bases aligning to TRBD1. The V segment lost 0 bases and the J segment 6 bases; nucleotides outside the gene matches: 0. The CDR3 is made up of 14 amino acids. Germline V gives CDR1 SGHDT, CDR2 YYEEEE. CDR3 in amino acids: CASSLGDSNSPLHF. The CDR3 coding sequence is TGTGCCAGCAGCTTGGGGGACAGTAATTCACCCCTCCACTTT.

This clonotype has a handful of counts. The genes are TRBV19 and TRBJ1-5; TRBD1 matches 7 bases. The length of the CDR3 is 13 residues. Germline V lookup: CDR1 LNHDA, CDR2 SQIVND (reference sequence). The V segment lost 7 bases and the J segment 5 bases; nucleotides outside the gene matches: 5. The CDR3 sequence: CASTRQGDQPQHF. CDR3 nucleotides: TGTGCCAGTACAAGACAGGGAGATCAGCCCCAGCATTTT. Complete variable domain (other parts from reference TRBV19 and TRBJ1-5): DGGITQSPKYLFRKEGQNVTLSCEQNLNHDAMYWYRQDPGQGLRLIYYSQIVNDFQKGDIAEGYSVSREKKESFPLTVTSAQKNPTAFYLCASTRQGDQPQHFGDGTRLSIL.

The rearrangement links TRBV19 to TRBJ1-2, with D possibly TRBD1 on 5 matching bases. Trimming left V 3 bases short and J 5 bases short, with 13 bases between. Germline V gene sequence: CDR1 LNHDA, CDR2 SQIVND (reference sequence). The length of the CDR3 is 14 residues. This chain's CDR3 is CASSIRDGLYGYTF. The CDR3 bases are TGTGCCAGTAGTATCCGGGACGGCCTGTATGGCTACACCTTC.

This chain joins TRBV20-1 and TRBJ2-2, with TRBD2 identical over 8 bases. V was clipped by 0 bases and J by 6 bases; unmatched bases: 12. The CDR3 contains 17 residues. Germline V gives CDR1 DFQATT, CDR2 SNEGSKA (reference sequence). The DNA for the CDR3 is TGCAGTGCTAGAGATCCTAACGGGGGGGGTAGGTCCGGGGAGCTGTTTTTT. Translation gives CSARDPNGGGRSGELFF.

This clonotype was counted only a few times. V gene TRBV21-1 combines with J gene TRBJ2-7; the D call TRBD2 from the table was never checked on the DNA. TRBV21-1 corresponds to a pseudogene. CDR3 size: 15 residues. The CDR3 coding sequence is TGTGCCAGCAGGCCGGGCGGGAGTGGTGAAGACGAGCAGTACTTC. Its translation is CASRPGGSGEDEQYF.

V is TRBV2 and J is TRBJ2-5; D not resolved. Trimming removed 3 bases from V and 6 bases from J, with 5 bases in between. The germline V gene has CDR1 SNHLY and CDR2 FYNNEI. The CDR3 has 11 amino acids. CDR3 DNA sequence: TGTGCCAGCAGTGACCTACAGACCCAGTACTTC. This translates into CASSDLQTQYF.

This clonotype was seen a few times. The gene calls are TRBV7-9 and TRBJ2-7; TRBD2 matches 8 bases. The CDR3 extends over 16 amino acids. Trimming at V came to 0 bases and at J to 2 bases, leaving 6 bases not matched to a gene. Germline CDR1 and CDR2: SEHNR and FQNEAQ (reference sequence). For the CDR3, the DNA is TGTGCCAGCAGCTTAGCGTTCGTAGCGGGGACCTACGAGCAGTACTTC. Translating gives CASSLAFVAGTYEQYF. Full variable domain (outside the CDR3, taken from reference TRBV7-9 and TRBJ2-7): DTGVSQNPRHKITKRGQNVTFRCDPISEHNRLYWYRQTLGQGPEFLTYFQNEAQLEKSRLLSDRFSAERPKGSFSTLEIQRTEQGDSAMYLCASSLAFVAGTYEQYFGPGTRLTVT.

The chain combines TRBV19 with TRBJ2-7; TRBD1 matches at 8 bases. V trimming: 3 bases; J trimming: 3 bases; junction bases outside the gene matches: 7. From germline, CDR1 is LNHDA and CDR2 SQIVND (reference sequence). This CDR3 has 15 amino acids. Here the CDR3 reads CASSIAQGARYEQYF. CDR3 DNA: TGTGCCAGTAGTATCGCCCAGGGGGCGCGCTACGAGCAGTACTTC.

The CDR3 sequence: CASSERGSAYEQYF. In DNA form, the CDR3 reads TGTGCCAGCAGTGAACGGGGTAGCGCCTACGAGCAGTACTTC. This sequence joins TRBV6-1 and TRBJ2-7, with D possibly being TRBD2 (5 bases). There are 14 residues in the CDR3. V lost 2 bases and J lost 2, with 10 bases in between. Looked up from germline, CDR1 is MNHNS and CDR2 is SASEGT.

This clonotype was detected only a few times. The chain couples TRBV28 to TRBJ2-5; D is ambiguous. The CDR3 consists of 14 residues. Germline-derived CDR1 and CDR2 are MDHEN and SYDVKM. V was clipped by 1 base and J by 2 bases, with 8 bases between them. CDR3 amino acids: CASSLSLSQETQYF. The CDR3 coding sequence is TGTGCCAGCAGTTTATCACTGTCACAAGAGACCCAGTACTTC.

CDR3 amino acids: CSVGGSGGVNSYEQYF. CDR3 nucleotide sequence: TGCAGCGTTGGTGGGTCAGGAGGGGTGAACTCCTACGAGCAGTACTTC. The rearrangement links TRBV29-1 to TRBJ2-7, with D possibly matching TRBD2 (6 bases). Between the trimmed V and J ends, which lost 4 bases and 0 bases, there was a span of 19 bases. This CDR3 spans 16 amino acids. Looked up from germline, CDR1 is SQVTM and CDR2 is ANQGSEA.

This clonotype was picked up a small number of times. The chain links TRBV6-4 to TRBJ1-5; D possibly corresponds to TRBD1 (5 bases). Germline loops: CDR1 MRHNA, CDR2 SNTAGT. Trimming pared 10 bases from V and 0 bases from J, leaving 16 bases between. CDR3 length equals 15 residues. The CDR3 DNA is TGTGCCAACATCCCCTGGGGGATTAGCAATCAGCCCCAGCATTTT. Its translation is CANIPWGISNQPQHF.

In this sample, this clonotype turned up a few times. The rearrangement links TRBV7-2 to TRBJ2-2; D is unclear. Trimming left V 1 base short and J 4 bases short, with 7 bases between. This CDR3 contains 14 residues. The V gene's germline CDR1 is SGHTA and CDR2 FQGNSA. Here the CDR3 reads CASSLGRATGELFF. CDR3 DNA: TGTGCCAGCAGCTTAGGACGGGCCACCGGGGAGCTGTTTTTT. The variable domain in full, completed from reference TRBV7-2 and TRBJ2-2, reads GAGVSQSPSNKVTEKGKDVELRCDPISGHTALYWYRQSLGQGLEFLIYFQGNSAPDKSGLPSDRFSAERTGGSVSTLTIQRTQQEDSAVYLCASSLGRATGELFFGEGSRLTVL.